This T cell receptor (beta chain) appears in the sequencing data of a study of cytomegalovirus exposure and HLA in healthy donors. Study-wide context: Some 85 million unique TCRs from HLA-typed donors were held in an early data release.

Trimming removed 4 bases from V and 4 bases from J, with 9 bases in between. Germline V gives CDR1 SGHAT, CDR2 FQNNGV. This CDR3 has 13 amino acids. Amplification used 60 Vbeta primers and 13 Jbeta primers. The table came from immunoSEQ multiplex PCR; TCRdb's copy has only in-frame clones and leaves some out. The table includes about 83,000 clones, around 81% detected once. This receptor was taken from a woman aged 25 to 39 in good health and CMV-seronegative. Sequenced input: PBMCs. The rearrangement links TRBV11-2 to TRBJ2-3; possibly TRBD2 for D (6 bases). CDR3 sequence reads: CASSSWEADTQYF. The CDR3 region has the DNA TGTGCCAGCAGCTCCTGGGAGGCAGATACGCAGTATTTT. Together with reference TRBV11-2 and TRBJ2-3, the CDR3 gives the full variable domain: EAGVAQSPRYKIIEKRQSVAFWCNPISGHATLYWYQQILGQGPKLLIQFQNNGVVDDSQLPKDRFSAERLKGVDSTLKIQPAKLEDSAVYLCASSSWEADTQYFGPGTRLTVL.